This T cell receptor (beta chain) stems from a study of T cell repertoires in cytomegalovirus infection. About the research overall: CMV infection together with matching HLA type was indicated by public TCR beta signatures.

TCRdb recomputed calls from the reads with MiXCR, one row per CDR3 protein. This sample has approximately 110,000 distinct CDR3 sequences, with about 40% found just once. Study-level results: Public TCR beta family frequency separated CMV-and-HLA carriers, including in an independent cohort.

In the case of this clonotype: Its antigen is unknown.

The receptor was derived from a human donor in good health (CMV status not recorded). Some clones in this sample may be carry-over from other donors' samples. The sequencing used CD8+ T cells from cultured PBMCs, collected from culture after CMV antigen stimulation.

Here the CDR3 DNA reads TGCAGTGCCTCTCTGGGGCCAGGCACCGGGGAGCTGTTTTTT. This sequence encodes CSASLGPGTGELFF. The chain recombines TRBV20-1 with TRBJ2-2, with D perhaps TRBD1 (5 bases). Trimming shortened V by 6 bases and J by 4 bases, and 15 bases separated the two germline ends. Germline CDR1 and CDR2: DFQATT and SNEGSKA (reference sequence). The CDR3 consists of 14 residues.